These 9 T cell receptor beta chains came from one sample sequenced in a study of blood T cell repertoires in COVID-19 (dated by TCRdb to 2020 to 2022). The library was built by means of the immunoSEQ multiplex PCR assay. This is the immuneACCESS table as TCRdb keeps it, with only in-frame sequences that have V and J called. A part of the clones is gone; compared with another copy, unresolved V genes explain less than half, and the rest is unexplained. The sample table lists 80,000 to 100,000 clones, approximately 90% of them with a count of one. The ten largest clonotypes hold about 3% of the sample. The sequenced sample was peripheral blood. All receptors derive from a woman aged 50 to 60 with active or convalescent COVID-19.

The gene calls are TRBV27 and TRBJ2-1; 12 bases are shared with TRBD2. The J segment lost 4 bases and the V segment lost 5 bases, leaving 9 bases of the junction unmatched. Looked up from germline, CDR1 is MNHEY and CDR2 is SMNVEV (reference sequence). The CDR3 contains 17 residues. DNA of the CDR3: TGTGCCAGCAGTCCCCTAGCGGGGGGGCCGTTTTACAATGAGCAGTTCTTC. This translates into CASSPLAGGPFYNEQFF.

The chain is built from TRBV30 and TRBJ2-1; D is undetermined. This CDR3 spans 15 amino acids. Germline V CDR1 and CDR2: GTSNPN, SVGIG (reference sequence). V lost 4 bases, J lost 2 bases, and 15 bases lay in between. The CDR3 protein is CAWTSQANAYNEQFF. The CDR3 nucleotides read TGTGCCTGGACCAGCCAGGCGAACGCCTACAATGAGCAGTTCTTC.

The CDR3 DNA reads TGTGCCTGGAGTGTAACGGGGGGAGGGACTGAAGCTTTCTTT. Residues: CAWSVTGGGTEAFF. This rearrangement joins TRBV30 to TRBJ1-1; a possible D gene is TRBD1 (5 bases). The CDR3 length is 14 residues. The ends were cut back, 0 bases at V and 5 bases at J, with 13 bases in the middle. CDR1 is GTSNPN, CDR2 SVGIG, per germline (reference sequence). The whole variable domain, filled in from reference TRBV30 and TRBJ1-1, reads SQTIHQWPATLVQPVGSPLSLECTVEGTSNPNLYWYRQAAGRGLQLLFYSVGIGQISSEVPQNLSASRPQDRQFILSSKKLLLSDSGFYLCAWSVTGGGTEAFFGQGTRLTVV.

This sequence joins TRBV27 and TRBJ1-1; possible D gene TRBD1, 5 bases. The CDR3 is 14 amino acids. V was shortened by 2 bases and J by 0 bases, with 7 bases between the two germline ends. Germline V lookup: CDR1 MNHEY, CDR2 SMNVEV (reference sequence). In nucleotides, the CDR3 is TGTGCCAGCAGTTTAGGGGGGATGAACACTGAAGCTTTCTTT. This codes for CASSLGGMNTEAFF.

The chain uses TRBV10-3 and TRBJ2-5; tentative D call: TRBD2 (5 bases). This CDR3 is built from 14 residues. Germline CDR1 is ENHRY and CDR2 is SYGVKD. Trimming shortened V by 5 bases and J by 2 bases, and 12 bases separated the two germline ends. The CDR3 reads CAISPEDLQETQYF. The CDR3 region has the DNA TGTGCCATCAGTCCGGAGGACTTACAAGAGACCCAGTACTTC.

V is TRBV6-1 and J is TRBJ1-3, with 7 nucleotides matching TRBD1. Losses at the gene ends were 3 bases for V and 2 bases for J; bases not matched to a gene: 7. Germline CDR1 MNHNS, CDR2 SASEGT. CDR3 length equals 16 residues. The CDR3 loop is CASSESQGRAGNTIYF. The DNA of the CDR3 is TGTGCCAGCAGTGAGTCACAGGGGAGAGCTGGAAACACCATATATTTT.

Written as DNA, the CDR3 is TGTGCCAGCAGCTCTCAGGGGGCCCTACTCTACACTGAAGCTTTCTTT. It is translated as CASSSQGALLYTEAFF. The chain combines TRBV5-4 with TRBJ1-1; 8 positions agree with TRBD1. The CDR3 has 16 residues. Looked up from germline, CDR1 is SGHNT and CDR2 is YYREEE (reference sequence). V lost 3 bases to trimming and J lost 3 bases; unmatched junction nucleotides: 10.

In its sample, this clone was seen a few times. V usage is TRBV7-8 and J usage is TRBJ1-1; 10 bases are shared with TRBD1. Trimming removed 4 bases from V and 5 bases from J; junction bases left unmatched: 4. The germline V gene has CDR1 SGHVS and CDR2 FQNEAQ. CDR3 length: 14 amino acids. The CDR3 region is CASSYRTGGTEAFF. CDR3 DNA: TGTGCCAGCAGCTATCGGACAGGGGGAACTGAAGCTTTCTTT.

The chain uses TRBV27 and TRBJ1-1; 7 nucleotides agree with TRBD1. The CDR3 loop spans 15 amino acids. Germline V CDR1 and CDR2: MNHEY, SMNVEV (reference sequence). Unmatched junction bases numbered 8, after V lost 6 bases and J lost 1 base. The CDR3 region is CASRDRWSGNTEAFF. CDR3 DNA: TGTGCCAGCAGGGACAGGTGGAGTGGGAACACTGAAGCTTTCTTT.